This TCR beta chain was sequenced in a study of blood T cell repertoires in COVID-19 (dated by TCRdb to the early 2020s). About the study as a whole: Samples from collaborators originated in the United States, Italy and Spain and spanned both the acute and convalescent phases of COVID-19. HLA class I and class II types, where available, came from metadata supplied by the sample provider rather than from assay-based typing. The prospective study material was composed of cDNA or gDNA derived from T cells, B-cell-depleted T cells, or PBMCs. A freely available public database, intended as a resource for researchers studying the immune response to SARS-CoV-2, is where the repertoires were released. Deeply sampled blood TCRbeta repertoires from subjects exposed to, actively infected with, or recovered from COVID-19 were included in the dataset. Samples were obtained from the ongoing ImmuneRACE study (first 160 participants) and from 1,000 to 1,500 subjects provided by 6 global collaborators. Sample metadata almost always included a de-identified subject ID, COVID-19 status, age in years and sex. Points the paper makes about the study in general: The quantity of clinical and demographic metadata differed by source and by participant and was supplied without curation.

As to this clone: Its antigen target is currently unknown. No base qualities exist here, and no much larger clone lies one base off it.

TCRbeta CDR3 regions were amplified from genomic DNA using the immunoSEQ Assay, a bias-controlled multiplex PCR. As for how the authors treated the data: The number of nucleated cells in each sample was estimated from the amplification of reference gene primers within the assay. Sequence reads were collapsed and filtered to measure the absolute abundance of every unique TCRbeta CDR3 rearrangement. For each sample, productive Simpson clonality was calculated as the square root of Simpson's diversity index over productive rearrangements. TCRdb holds this immuneACCESS table with in-frame rearrangements only. Some clones are missing; in checked studies, unresolved V genes explain under half, and the rest has no known cause. V and J calls and clone size are as listed in that table; D and trimming were resolved from the DNA. This sample holds about 120,000 clones; roughly 90% were observed only once. The ten largest make up almost 4.5% of the sample.

From a lookup of the germline V gene, CDR1 and CDR2 are KGHDR and SFDVKD. The CDR3 numbers 12 residues from cysteine through phenylalanine. Just CDR3 DNA is preserved here, 36 bases in frame from base 1. Relative to germline, V is 2 bases shorter and J is 9 bases shorter, with 7 bases between their ends. Collaborating institutions collected whole blood in K2EDTA tubes following their own protocols. Collaborator samples were shipped for TCRbeta analysis as frozen whole blood, isolated PBMCs, or DNA extracted from either sample type. The rearrangement joined TRBV24-1 to TRBJ2-1; confidence is insufficient to name the D gene. Sequencing used peripheral blood. This clonotype was obtained from a middle-aged man with acute or convalescent COVID-19. The CDR3 protein is CATSDSLSEQFF. The nucleotides are TGTGCCACCAGTGATTCCCTTAGTGAGCAGTTCTTC.